This T cell receptor beta chain was recovered during a study of Ad26.COV2.S vaccination and SARS-CoV-2 variants. Turning to this clone: Its cognate antigen is unknown.

Regarding treatment: approximately 18 received Ad26.COV2.S at low or high dose, single or two shots; five or six received placebo; per-sample allocation not given. Sampling took place 63 days after the first vaccine or placebo injection. In Boston, the donor was an adult between 18-55 years of age. Study results and caveats: In TCR breadth and depth analyses, total T cell responses may have been underestimated.

Losses at the gene ends were 7 bases for V and 1 base for J; bases not matched to a gene: 7. The CDR3 spans 15 residues. From germline, CDR1 is LNHDA and CDR2 SQIVND (reference sequence). TCRdb's copy holds only in-frame clones and misses some; the assay was immunoSEQ multiplex PCR. The profile shows approximately 340,000 clones, 80% to 90% of them singletons. The sequencing used peripheral blood, collected in a trial of Ad26.COV2.S vaccine versus placebo. The receptor comes from a person between 18 and 65 years old who received the Ad26.COV2.S COVID-19 vaccine or a placebo. V gene TRBV19 combines with J gene TRBJ2-7; 10 bases line up with TRBD2. The CDR3 reads CASTPGSGRSYEQYF. In DNA form, the CDR3 reads TGTGCCAGTACCCCAGGTAGCGGGAGGTCCTACGAGCAGTACTTC.